One sample yielded the 6 T cell receptor beta chains listed below, sequenced in a study of Graves' ophthalmopathy and Graves' hyperthyroidism. The TCR beta CDR3 regions underwent amplification from RNA transcripts. Following a first-round RT-PCR that used HTBI primers, a second-round multiplex PCR was carried out. Each CDR3 protein is one row after TCRdb ran MiXCR on the multiplex PCR reads. Among over a million distinct CDR3 sequences listed, about 36% were seen once. Sample: peripheral blood or thyroid tissue (not recorded which). Every receptor here comes from an adult man with Graves' hyperthyroidism.

Concerning this clonotype: One base away lies a much larger clone, so this may be a sequencing read error. This chain joins TRBV14 and TRBJ2-7; no reliable D call. This CDR3 is built from 12 residues. V lost 0 bases, J lost 6 bases, and 6 bases lay in between. CDR1 and CDR2 from the germline V gene are SGHDN and FVKESK. The CDR3 region has the DNA TGTGCCAGCAGCCAAGATTGGGCCGAGCAGTACTTC. It translates to CASSQDWAEQYF.

This clonotype was seen many times. The DNA of the CDR3 is TGTGCCAGCAGCGCGCCCCAGGAGACCCAGTACTTC. As protein: CASSAPQETQYF. The rearrangement links TRBV12-3 or TRBV12-4 to TRBJ2-5; D unresolved. There are 12 residues in the CDR3. Trimming took 6 bases from V and 5 from J, leaving 10 bases between them.

With respect to this clonotype: A read error may explain this, as a much larger clone is one base away. The chain uses TRBV9 and TRBJ1-1, with TRBD1 as a possible D gene (6 bases). This CDR3 spans 15 amino acids. In germline, CDR1 is SGDLS, CDR2 YYNGEE. As DNA, the CDR3 is TGTGCCAGCAGCTGGGGGGTCCAGGGGAACACTGGAGCTTTCTTT. This sequence encodes CASSWGVQGNTGAFF.

This clonotype was recorded at least ten times. The chain employs TRBV7-9 and TRBJ2-7; no reliable D call. Trimming shortened V by 5 bases and J by 7 bases, and 12 bases separated the two germline ends. CDR1 is SEHNR and CDR2 is FQNEAQ in the germline V gene (reference sequence). The CDR3 is 12 residues long. The CDR3 loop reads CASSPVVREQYF. Here the CDR3 DNA reads TGTGCCAGCAGCCCAGTGGTCAGAGAGCAGTACTTC.

This clonotype was seen repeatedly, ten times or more. The gene calls are TRBV9 and TRBJ1-4; 8 nucleotides match TRBD1. Germline trimming cut 0 bases from V and 7 bases from J; bases unmatched to any gene: 5. This CDR3 is built from 15 residues. CDR1 and CDR2 from the germline V gene are SGDLS and YYNGEE. The CDR3 DNA reads TGTGCCAGCAGCGTAGCGGCAGGGGGCTCTGAAAAACTGTTTTTT. This gives the protein CASSVAAGGSEKLFF.

The CDR3 DNA reads TGTGCCTCGAACTCGGGGGTAACTGAAGCTTTCTTT. This sequence encodes CASNSGVTEAFF. The V and J genes are TRBV6-1 and TRBJ1-1; TRBD1 is a possible D gene (5 bases). The V and J ends lost 11 bases and 5 bases respectively, with 15 bases between them. CDR3 length equals 12 residues. From germline, CDR1 is MNHNS and CDR2 SASEGT.